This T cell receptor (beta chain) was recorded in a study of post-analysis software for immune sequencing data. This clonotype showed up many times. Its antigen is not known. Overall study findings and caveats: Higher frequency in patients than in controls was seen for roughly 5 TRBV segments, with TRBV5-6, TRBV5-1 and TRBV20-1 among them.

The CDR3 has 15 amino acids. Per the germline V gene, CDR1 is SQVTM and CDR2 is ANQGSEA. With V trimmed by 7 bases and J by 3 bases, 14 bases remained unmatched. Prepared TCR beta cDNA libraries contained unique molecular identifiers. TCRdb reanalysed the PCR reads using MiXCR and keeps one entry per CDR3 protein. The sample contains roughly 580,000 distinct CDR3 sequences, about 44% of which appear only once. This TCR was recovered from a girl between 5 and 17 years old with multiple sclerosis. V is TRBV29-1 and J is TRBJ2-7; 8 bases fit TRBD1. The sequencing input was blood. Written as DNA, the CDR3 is TGCAGCGCTATCGGCGAGGACAGGGCGTTCTACGAGCAGTACTTC. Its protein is CSAIGEDRAFYEQYF.